This T cell receptor (beta chain) is from a study of blood T cell repertoires in COVID-19. Study information: Sites across the United States, Italy and Spain contributed samples from acute and convalescent COVID-19. From T cells, B-cell-depleted T cells, or PBMCs came the material, which was cDNA or gDNA.

Original processing notes: Amplification with reference gene primers provided the estimates of nucleated cell counts. Assay: immunoSEQ multiplex PCR; the TCRdb copy retains only in-frame clones and omits some. D and trimming come from the DNA, and the V and J calls and clone size come from that table. Of 120,000 to 150,000 clones in the sample, around 87% were seen once. The CDR3 consists of 15 residues. Germline CDR1 and CDR2: LNHDA and SQIVND (reference sequence). The junction had 3 bases not matched to a gene; V was cut back by 2 bases and J by 2 bases. Sequenced input: peripheral blood. The V call is TRBV19, the J call TRBJ2-1, with 7 bases aligning to TRBD2. The sequence derives from a man aged 80 or over with acute or convalescent COVID-19. The CDR3 coding sequence is TGTGCCAGTAGTATAAGTCGGGGGGCCTACAATGAGCAGTTCTTC. Translating gives CASSISRGAYNEQFF.